Reported below is one T cell receptor (beta chain). Data came from immunoSEQ multiplex PCR; TCRdb stores just in-frame clones and leaves some out. The table records 100,000 or so clones, roughly nine tenths of them present only once. This entry is derived from a study of T cell responses to AZD1222 COVID-19 vaccine. Germline assignment: CDR1 SGHRS and CDR2 YFSETQ. Trimming took off 4 bases at V and 6 bases at J, with 16 bases between the two ends. The CDR3 totals 15 residues. The chain joins TRBV5-1 to TRBJ2-2; D possibly corresponds to TRBD1 (5 bases). The TCR was taken from an adult in good health. Here the sequenced sample was peripheral blood, taken on day 0 of AZD1222 vaccination. Written as DNA, the CDR3 is TGCGCCAGCAGCCCCGCGTACCAGGGCGCCGGGGAGCTGTTTTTT. The encoded protein is CASSPAYQGAGELFF. Together with reference TRBV5-1 and TRBJ2-2, the CDR3 gives the full variable domain: KAGVTQTPRYLIKTRGQQVTLSCSPISGHRSVSWYQQTPGQGLQFLFEYFSETQRNKGNFPGRFSGRQFSNSRSEMNVSTLELGDSALYLCASSPAYQGAGELFFGEGSRLTVL.